One T cell receptor beta chain is described in this entry. This sample was taken from a study of blood T cell repertoires in COVID-19. TCRdb's copy holds only in-frame clones and misses some; the assay was immunoSEQ multiplex PCR. Altogether 60,000 to 85,000 clones are present, about 74% being singletons, with the ten largest covering approximately 2.8%. V was pared by 0 bases and J by 1 base, with 7 bases between. Germline loops: CDR1 SGHRS, CDR2 YFSETQ. The CDR3 runs to 15 residues. This receptor was obtained from a human donor with acute or convalescent COVID-19. The donor label of this sample is uncertain. The chain links TRBV5-1 to TRBJ2-2; D gene ambiguous. Sequenced input: peripheral blood. CDR3 amino acids: CASSLGDLNTGELFF. The CDR3 DNA sequence: TGCGCCAGCAGCTTGGGTGACTTGAACACCGGGGAGCTGTTTTTT.